This T cell receptor (beta chain) is drawn from a study (dated by TCRdb to 2015 to 2016). To prepare the library, RT-PCR was applied. Sequencing was performed on an Illumina MiSeq. TCRdb applied fastp at Q25 and MiXCR to the public reads, then kept only in-frame beta chains. Records with the same CDR3 protein are collapsed into one entry carrying the most frequent genes and DNA. Here the sample has around 700,000 distinct CDR3 sequences; approximately 15% occur a single time. 3.6% of the sample lies in the top ten. This clonotype appeared many times. Its specific antigen is unknown. The germline gene is not matched at one end of the junction; a read error may be the cause. The sequence came from a female donor in good health, serving as a healthy control. Sequencing used memory CD4+ T cells from blood.

The CDR3 amino acid sequence is: CSAPPREGGVGLLLF. The DNA reads TGCAGTGCACCACCTCGTGAGGGGGGCGTCGGTTTGTTACTCTTC. The chain was built from TRBV20-1 and TRBJ2-1; the D gene is possibly TRBD1 or TRBD2, with 6 bases matching each. CDR1 and CDR2, per the germline V gene (reference sequence), are DFQATT and SNEGSKA. Reading from cysteine to phenylalanine, the CDR3 counts 15 amino acids. Only the CDR3 region is kept as DNA, spanning 45 bases read in frame from base 1.